The 30 T cell receptor beta chains listed next were all sequenced from one sample in a study of OX40 agonist ivuxolimab in advanced cancers. The repertoire was sequenced with immunoSEQ multiplex PCR; TCRdb's copy has only in-frame clones and lacks some. Of fewer than 30,000 clones in the sample, approximately 80% were seen once. This specimen consisted of CD4+ or CD8+ T cells sorted from blood, obtained in a trial of the OX40 agonist ivuxolimab. The receptors come from an adult with an advanced solid tumor such as melanoma, head and neck, liver or kidney cancer.

This clone was recorded a few times. The genes are TRBV15 and TRBJ1-1; D call uncertain. The CDR3 extends over 15 amino acids. Germline V gene lookup returns CDR1 LNHNV and CDR2 YYDKDF (reference sequence). Trimming took 0 bases from V and 3 from J, leaving 11 bases between them. The CDR3 sequence: CATSREAVLDTEAFF. The CDR3 nucleotides read TGTGCCACCAGCAGAGAGGCAGTCCTGGACACTGAAGCTTTCTTT.

V is TRBV4-1 and J is TRBJ2-3, with no clear D. The ends were cut back, 5 bases at V and 6 bases at J, with 12 bases in the middle. Germline V gene data show CDR1 as MGHRA and CDR2 as YSYEKL. The length of the CDR3 is 13 residues. The chain's CDR3 is CASSIDFSDTQYF. The CDR3 DNA follows: TGCGCCAGCAGCATAGACTTTTCTGATACGCAGTATTTT.

This clone was counted once. The chain employs TRBV11-2 and TRBJ1-1; 7 bases agree with TRBD1. The junction had 0 bases not matched to a gene; V was cut back by 2 bases and J by 0 bases. This CDR3 is built from 14 residues. Germline CDR1 is SGHAT and CDR2 is FQNNGV. The CDR3 region is CASSLTGVNTEAFF. In nucleotides, the CDR3 is TGTGCCAGCAGCTTAACAGGGGTGAACACTGAAGCTTTCTTT.

The chain recombines TRBV13 with TRBJ2-7, with D possibly being TRBD2 (6 bases). V lost 0 bases and J 2 bases, leaving 11 bases between the germline ends. This CDR3 comprises 15 residues. Germline CDR1 PRHDT, CDR2 FYEKMQ (reference sequence). The CDR3 protein is CASSLGGSGTYEQYF. The CDR3 region has the DNA TGTGCCAGCAGCTTAGGGGGTAGCGGAACCTACGAGCAGTACTTC.

The chain recombines TRBV15 with TRBJ2-5, with a weak D call TRBD2 (5 bases). Germline V CDR1 and CDR2: LNHNV, YYDKDF (reference sequence). The CDR3 has 15 amino acids. The ends were cut back, 6 bases at V and 5 bases at J, with 19 bases in the middle. The DNA of the CDR3 is TGTGCCACCAGTGGTTTTGGGTCCGGGGTCGAGACCCAGTACTTC. The encoded protein is CATSGFGSGVETQYF. The entire variable domain, with the rest obtained from reference TRBV15 and TRBJ2-5, is as follows: DAMVIQNPRYQVTQFGKPVTLSCSQTLNHNVMYWYQQKSSQAPKLLFHYYDKDFNNEADTPDNFQSRRPNTSFCFLDIRSPGLGDTAMYLCATSGFGSGVETQYFGPGTRLLVL.

A few counts support this clone. This chain connects TRBV6-5 to TRBJ1-6; D might be TRBD1 (6 bases). V was clipped by 0 bases and J by 7 bases, with 13 bases between them. The CDR3 totals 16 residues. Germline V CDR1 and CDR2: MNHEY, SVGAGI. CDR3 sequence: CASSYSTGRANSPLHF. For the CDR3, the DNA is TGTGCCAGCAGTTACTCAACAGGGAGGGCCAATTCACCCCTCCACTTT.

This clone was picked up a small number of times. The chain employs TRBV27 and TRBJ2-6, with D possibly matching TRBD2 (6 bases). The germline CDR1 and CDR2 sequences are MNHEY and SMNVEV (reference sequence). V dropped 5 bases and J dropped 4 bases, with 15 bases sitting between them. The CDR3 runs to 16 residues. CDR3 sequence reads: CASSPIAGYGANVLTF. DNA of the CDR3: TGTGCCAGCAGTCCTATCGCGGGGTACGGGGCCAACGTCCTGACTTTC.

This clone is medium-sized (0.01 to 0.1%) in the sample. The chain joins TRBV27 to TRBJ2-1; D may match TRBD1 or TRBD2 (5 bases each). Germline-derived CDR1 and CDR2 are MNHEY and SMNVEV (reference sequence). V gave up 3 bases and J gave up 8 bases, with 11 bases separating them. The CDR3 consists of 13 residues. In DNA, the CDR3 is TGTGCCAGCAGTTTGGATGGGGGACATGAGCAGTTCTTC. This sequence encodes CASSLDGGHEQFF.

This clone has a single count. The chain combines TRBV5-1 with TRBJ2-7; no firm D call. The germline V gene has CDR1 SGHRS and CDR2 YFSETQ. Deletions cut 5 bases from V and 2 bases from J, with 11 bases between. There are 13 residues in the CDR3. CDR3 sequence: CASSWGMTYEQYF. In DNA, the CDR3 is TGCGCCAGCAGTTGGGGTATGACCTACGAGCAGTACTTC.

The chain combines TRBV5-1 with TRBJ1-1, with TRBD1 matching over 9 bases. Germline V gives CDR1 SGHRS, CDR2 YFSETQ. The V segment lost 6 bases and the J segment 11 bases; nucleotides outside the gene matches: 8. This CDR3 contains 12 residues. The CDR3 coding sequence is TGCGCCAGCACTGGGACAGGGTTAGGTGCTTTCTTT. Residues: CASTGTGLGAFF.

V usage is TRBV13 and J usage is TRBJ2-7; D is possibly TRBD1 (6 bases). The germline V and J ends were trimmed by 4 bases and 0 bases, with 10 bases remaining between them. The germline gives CDR1 PRHDT, CDR2 FYEKMQ (reference sequence). The CDR3 runs to 14 residues. The CDR3 DNA is TGTGCCAGCAGCTCTTACAGGGCCTCCTACGAGCAGTACTTC. Translating it yields CASSSYRASYEQYF.

This clone was observed a single time. The rearrangement joins TRBV6-6 to TRBJ1-5, with D perhaps matching TRBD1 (5 bases). V lost 1 base and J 8 bases, leaving 18 bases between the germline ends. The CDR3 has 16 residues. CDR1 MNHNY and CDR2 SVGAGI come from the germline V gene (reference sequence). CDR3 bases: TGTGCCAGCAGTTACTTGTCGACAGCCTCCGGCGAGCCCCAGCATTTT. Translated: CASSYLSTASGEPQHF.

The V call is TRBV5-1, the J call TRBJ2-7; 8 bases map to TRBD1. This CDR3 region has 16 residues. Germline V gives CDR1 SGHRS, CDR2 YFSETQ. J was trimmed by 2 bases and V by 0 bases; bases with no gene match: 7. The CDR3 DNA sequence: TGCGCCAGCAGCTTGGAAGGACAGGGTAGGGCCTACGAGCAGTACTTC. Protein sequence: CASSLEGQGRAYEQYF.

V is TRBV13 and J is TRBJ2-2; possibly TRBD1 or TRBD2 for D (5 bases each). CDR3 length: 16 amino acids. V shed 0 bases and J shed 0 bases, with 8 bases lying between them. From germline, CDR1 is PRHDT and CDR2 FYEKMQ (reference sequence). The CDR3 coding sequence is TGTGCCAGCAGCTTAGGACGAGGGGCGAACACCGGGGAGCTGTTTTTT. Protein sequence: CASSLGRGANTGELFF.

Sample share makes this clone medium-sized. This rearrangement joins TRBV6-5 to TRBJ1-6; no firm D call. CDR3 length: 14 residues. Trimming took 2 bases from V and 9 from J, leaving 11 bases between them. Germline assignment: CDR1 MNHEY and CDR2 SVGAGI. DNA for the CDR3: TGTGCCAGCAGTTACGGTGGGCTGGGTTCACCCCTCCACTTT. This translates into CASSYGGLGSPLHF.

This chain links TRBV6-5 with TRBJ2-3; 7 bases agree with TRBD1. The CDR3 contains 16 residues. Germline V gene sequence: CDR1 MNHEY, CDR2 SVGAGI. The V segment lost 2 bases and the J segment 4 bases; nucleotides outside the gene matches: 9. In DNA, the CDR3 is TGTGCCAGCAGTTACAGGTCCAGGGGGTGGTCAGATACGCAGTATTTT. It encodes CASSYRSRGWSDTQYF.

The rearrangement uses TRBV9 and TRBJ2-5; D remains ambiguous. Gene TRBJ2-7 matches the end of the DNA better, so the J call may be wrong. Germline-derived CDR1 and CDR2 are SGDLS and YYNGEE. This CDR3 region has 13 residues. CDR3 sequence: CASSVGVDYEQYF. For the CDR3, the DNA is TGTGCCAGCAGCGTCGGCGTAGATTACGAGCAGTACTTC.

The chain couples TRBV19 to TRBJ2-5; 8 bases line up with TRBD1. After removal of 5 bases from V and 5 bases from J, the junction contained 16 bases not matched to a gene. Germline V gene lookup returns CDR1 LNHDA and CDR2 SQIVND (reference sequence). CDR3 length equals 17 residues. Here the CDR3 reads CASSEYRQGRGEETQYF. The CDR3 DNA follows: TGTGCCAGTAGTGAATACCGACAGGGGCGGGGTGAGGAGACCCAGTACTTC.

The V gene is TRBV19, the J gene TRBJ2-1, with D possibly TRBD2 on 6 matching bases. The CDR3 runs 16 residues. Looked up from germline, CDR1 is LNHDA and CDR2 is SQIVND (reference sequence). Trimming cost V 1 base and J 6 bases, with 16 bases left between them. The CDR3 reads CASSIGSGGSANEQFF. The DNA for the CDR3 is TGTGCCAGTAGTATAGGATCCGGGGGATCCGCCAATGAGCAGTTCTTC. The entire variable domain, with the rest obtained from reference TRBV19 and TRBJ2-1, is as follows: DGGITQSPKYLFRKEGQNVTLSCEQNLNHDAMYWYRQDPGQGLRLIYYSQIVNDFQKGDIAEGYSVSREKKESFPLTVTSAQKNPTAFYLCASSIGSGGSANEQFFGPGTRLTVL.

This clone was recorded only once. The chain recombines TRBV5-1 with TRBJ2-7; perhaps D is TRBD1 or TRBD2 (5 bases each). With 4 bases removed from V and 2 bases from J, the gap between germline ends came to 16 bases. Germline V lookup: CDR1 SGHRS, CDR2 YFSETQ. The CDR3 is 15 amino acids. The CDR3 DNA follows: TGCGCCAGCAGCAGATTCGGGACGGATACCTACGAGCAGTACTTC. Amino acid sequence: CASSRFGTDTYEQYF.

This chain connects TRBV11-3 to TRBJ2-7; 9 bases are a match to TRBD1. The CDR3 spans 16 residues. From germline, CDR1 is SGHNT and CDR2 YENEEA. The junction had 11 bases not matched to a gene; V was cut back by 5 bases and J by 3 bases. The CDR3: CASSPRNRGPLYEQYF. CDR3 in DNA: TGTGCCAGCAGCCCCAGAAACAGGGGGCCCCTCTACGAGCAGTACTTC. The whole variable domain, filled in from reference TRBV11-3 and TRBJ2-7, reads EAGVVQSPRYKIIEKKQPVAFWCNPISGHNTLYWYLQNLGQGPELLIRYENEEAVDDSQLPKDRFSAERLKGVDSTLKIQPAELGDSAVYLCASSPRNRGPLYEQYFGPGTRLTVT.

The chain recombines TRBV10-2 with TRBJ2-1, with no clear D. Per germline, CDR1 WSHSY and CDR2 SAAADI. Between the trimmed V and J ends, which lost 3 bases and 1 base, there was a span of 7 bases. The length of the CDR3 is 14 residues. The CDR3 is CASSELGSYNEQFF. CDR3 in DNA: TGCGCCAGCAGTGAATTGGGTTCCTACAATGAGCAGTTCTTC.

V is TRBV7-9 and J is TRBJ2-2, with no clear D. The CDR3 contains 11 residues. Trimming took 6 bases from V and 7 from J, leaving 6 bases between them. CDR1 and CDR2 from the germline V gene are SEHNR and FQNEAQ (reference sequence). Here the CDR3 reads CASRPRGELFF. CDR3 nucleotide sequence: TGTGCCAGCAGACCCCGCGGGGAGCTGTTTTTT. Combining the CDR3 with reference TRBV7-9 and TRBJ2-2 gives the whole variable domain DTGVSQNPRHKITKRGQNVTFRCDPISEHNRLYWYRQTLGQGPEFLTYFQNEAQLEKSRLLSDRFSAERPKGSFSTLEIQRTEQGDSAMYLCASRPRGELFFGEGSRLTVL.

This clone was observed a handful of times. The gene calls are TRBV7-9 and TRBJ2-7; 7 bases match TRBD2. The CDR3 runs to 12 residues. V lost 6 bases to trimming and J lost 6 bases; unmatched junction nucleotides: 5. In germline, CDR1 is SEHNR, CDR2 FQNEAQ (reference sequence). CDR3 sequence: CASSYERGEQYF. CDR3 nucleotides: TGTGCCAGCAGTTACGAGCGGGGCGAGCAGTACTTC.

The rearrangement links TRBV6-5 to TRBJ1-5; possible D gene TRBD1, 5 bases. Germline V lookup: CDR1 MNHEY, CDR2 SVGAGI. CDR3 size: 13 residues. V dropped 2 bases and J dropped 5 bases, with 7 bases sitting between them. The CDR3 region is CASSYEGHQPQHF. DNA of the CDR3: TGTGCCAGCAGTTACGAGGGGCATCAGCCCCAGCATTTT.

The chain has TRBV5-6 and TRBJ2-7, with D maybe TRBD1 (6 bases). Germline V gene data show CDR1 as SGHDT and CDR2 as YYEEEE. CDR3 length: 13 amino acids. Trimming left V 0 bases short and J 3 bases short, with 7 bases between. Written as DNA, the CDR3 is TGTGCCAGCAGCTTGGGAGGGGGCTACGAGCAGTACTTC. This codes for CASSLGGGYEQYF.

This clone was seen once. Here the CDR3 DNA reads TGTGCCAGCAGCTTAGCGGTCAGGGAGGTCGGGGAGCTGTTTTTT. Protein: CASSLAVREVGELFF. V and J are TRBV7-6 and TRBJ2-2, with D possibly matching TRBD2 (6 bases). The ends were cut back, 0 bases at V and 7 bases at J, with 12 bases in the middle. From germline, CDR1 is SGHVS and CDR2 FNYEAQ. The CDR3 is made up of 15 amino acids.

This clone was counted a few times. This chain uses TRBV6-6 with TRBJ2-7; the match to TRBD1 covers 8 bases. The V gene's germline CDR1 is MNHNY and CDR2 SVGAGI (reference sequence). Losses at the gene ends were 1 base for V and 6 bases for J; bases not matched to a gene: 8. The CDR3 sequence is 15 residues long. This CDR3 is CASSYYVGQGREQYF. CDR3 nucleotides: TGTGCCAGCAGTTACTACGTCGGACAGGGCCGCGAGCAGTACTTC.

The chain joins TRBV10-3 to TRBJ2-7; D is ambiguous. This CDR3 has 12 residues. Trimming stripped 2 bases from V and 7 bases from J, with 9 bases between. The germline V gene has CDR1 ENHRY and CDR2 SYGVKD. CDR3: CAISEPWGEQYF. CDR3 sequence (DNA): TGTGCCATCAGTGAGCCCTGGGGAGAGCAGTACTTC.

This clone was seen only once. The rearrangement joins TRBV7-9 to TRBJ1-2; perhaps TRBD1 as D (5 bases). Germline-derived CDR1 and CDR2 are SEHNR and FQNEAQ (reference sequence). With 5 bases removed from V and 7 bases from J, the gap between germline ends came to 17 bases. CDR3 size: 14 residues. CDR3 protein: CASSHEGWVSGYTF. The CDR3 nucleotides are TGTGCCAGCAGCCACGAGGGGTGGGTTTCTGGCTACACCTTC.